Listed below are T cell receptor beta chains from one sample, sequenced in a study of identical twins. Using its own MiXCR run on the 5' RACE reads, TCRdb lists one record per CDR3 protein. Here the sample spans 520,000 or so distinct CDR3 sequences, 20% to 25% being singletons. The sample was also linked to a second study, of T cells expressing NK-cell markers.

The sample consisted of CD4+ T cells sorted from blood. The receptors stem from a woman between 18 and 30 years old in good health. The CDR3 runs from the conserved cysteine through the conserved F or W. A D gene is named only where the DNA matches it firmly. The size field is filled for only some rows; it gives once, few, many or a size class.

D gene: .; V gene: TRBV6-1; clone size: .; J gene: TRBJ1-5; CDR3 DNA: TGTGCCAGCAGGGGGGGGATCGAGAATCAGCCCCAGCATTTT; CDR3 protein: CASRGGIENQPQHF
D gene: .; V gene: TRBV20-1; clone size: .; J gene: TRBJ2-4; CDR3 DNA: TGCAGTGCTAGATCCTCTTCCGCAAACATTCAGTACTTC; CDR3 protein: CSARSSSANIQYF
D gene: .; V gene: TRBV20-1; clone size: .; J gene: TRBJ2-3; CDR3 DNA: TGCAGTGCTAGAGGGCGGGAAAATACGCAGTATTTT; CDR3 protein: CSARGRENTQYF
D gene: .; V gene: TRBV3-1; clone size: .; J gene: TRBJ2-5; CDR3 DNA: TGTGCCAGCAGCCAAGACGGTCGGTTAGGGACCCAGTACTTC; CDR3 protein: CASSQDGRLGTQYF
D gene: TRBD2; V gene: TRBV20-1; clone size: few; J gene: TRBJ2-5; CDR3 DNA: TGCAGTGCTCCTCTAGCGGACCAAGAGACCCAGTACTTC; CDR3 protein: CSAPLADQETQYF
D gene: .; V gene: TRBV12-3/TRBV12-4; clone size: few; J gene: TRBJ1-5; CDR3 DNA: TGTGCCAGCAGCATCCTCCCCAATCAGCCCCAGCATTTT; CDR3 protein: CASSILPNQPQHF
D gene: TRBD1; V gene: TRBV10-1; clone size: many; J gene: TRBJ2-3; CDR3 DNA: TGCGCCAGCAGTAGATTGGGAACAGGGGGCACAGATACGCAGTATTTT; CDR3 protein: CASSRLGTGGTDTQYF
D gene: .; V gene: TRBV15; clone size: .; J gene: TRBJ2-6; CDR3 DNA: TGTGCCACCAGCAGAGATAGGGGAACTGGGGCCAACGTCCTGACTTTC; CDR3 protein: CATSRDRGTGANVLTF
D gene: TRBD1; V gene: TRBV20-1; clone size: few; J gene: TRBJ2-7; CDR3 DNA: TGCAGTGCTAAAAAAACAGGGGCTCAGGAGCAGTACTTC; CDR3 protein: CSAKKTGAQEQYF
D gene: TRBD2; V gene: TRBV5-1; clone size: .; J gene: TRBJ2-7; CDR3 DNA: TGCGCCAGCAGCTTTTCACTAGCGGGGGCCCACTCCTACGAGCAGTACTTC; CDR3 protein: CASSFSLAGAHSYEQYF
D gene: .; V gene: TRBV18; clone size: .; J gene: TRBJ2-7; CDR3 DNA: TGTGCCAGCTCCCCTGGTCAGTCGTCATTCTACGAGCAGTACTTC; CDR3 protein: CASSPGQSSFYEQYF
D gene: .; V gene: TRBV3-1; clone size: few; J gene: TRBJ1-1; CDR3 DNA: TGTGCCAGCAGCCAGTTTGGTGAAGCTTTCTTT; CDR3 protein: CASSQFGEAFF
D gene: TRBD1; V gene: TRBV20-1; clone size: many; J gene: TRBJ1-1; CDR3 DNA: TGCAGTGCTAGGAACCCCGGGACAGGGCCCCGCACTGAAGCTTTCTTT; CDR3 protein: CSARNPGTGPRTEAFF
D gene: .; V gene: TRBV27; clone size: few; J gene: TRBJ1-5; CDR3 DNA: TGTGCCAGCAGTTTATGGGTGGATGGCAATCAGCCCCAGCATTTT; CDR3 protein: CASSLWVDGNQPQHF
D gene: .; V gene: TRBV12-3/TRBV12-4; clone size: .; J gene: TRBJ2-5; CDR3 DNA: TGTGCCAGCAGGCGTCGGGGGACTCAAGGAGAGACCCAGTACTTC; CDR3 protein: CASRRRGTQGETQYF
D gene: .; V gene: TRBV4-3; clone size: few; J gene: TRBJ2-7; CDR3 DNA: TGCGCCAGCAGCCAAGATAAACCAGGGACCCTTAGCTCCTACGAGCAGTACTTC; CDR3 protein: CASSQDKPGTLSSYEQYF
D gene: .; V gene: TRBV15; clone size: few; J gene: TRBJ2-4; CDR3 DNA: TGTGCCACCAGCAGAGACCAGGGCGCCAAAAACATTCAGTACTTC; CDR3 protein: CATSRDQGAKNIQYF
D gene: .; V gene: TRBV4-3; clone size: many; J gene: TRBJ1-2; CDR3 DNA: TGCGCCAGCAGCCAGGCGCGACATCTCTATGGCTACACCTTC; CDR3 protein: CASSQARHLYGYTF
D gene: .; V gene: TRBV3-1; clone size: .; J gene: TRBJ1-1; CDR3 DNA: TGTGCCAGCAGCTCATTTTCGGGGGTTTCCACTGAAGCTTTCTTT; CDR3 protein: CASSSFSGVSTEAFF
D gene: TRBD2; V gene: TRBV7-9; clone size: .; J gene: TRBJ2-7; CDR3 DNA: TGTGCCAGCAGCCCGGGACTAGCGGGGACTGCCTCCTACGAGCAGTACTTC; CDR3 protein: CASSPGLAGTASYEQYF
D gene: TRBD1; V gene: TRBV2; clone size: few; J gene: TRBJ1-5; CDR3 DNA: TGTGCCAGCAGTGTACAGGGGAGAGGTCAGCCCCAGCATTTT; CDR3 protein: CASSVQGRGQPQHF
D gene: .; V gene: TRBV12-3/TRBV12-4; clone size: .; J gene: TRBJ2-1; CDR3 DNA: TGTGCCAGCAGTTTTGCACTACCGGGCCATGAGCAGTTCTTC; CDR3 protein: CASSFALPGHEQFF
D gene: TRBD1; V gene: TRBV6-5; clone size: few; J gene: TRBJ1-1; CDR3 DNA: TGTGCCAGCACCACCGGACAGGAGAAAGCTTTCTTT; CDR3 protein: CASTTGQEKAFF
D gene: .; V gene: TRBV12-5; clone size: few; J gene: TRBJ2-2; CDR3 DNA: TGTGCTAGTGGTTTGGTAGTGGGGCAGGCCTCTTCGGAGCTGTTTTTT; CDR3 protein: CASGLVVGQASSELFF
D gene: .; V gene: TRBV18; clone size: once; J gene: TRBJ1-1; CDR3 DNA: TGTGCCAGCTCACCAGGGGTAGTGAACACTGAAGCTTTCTTT; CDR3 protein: CASSPGVVNTEAFF
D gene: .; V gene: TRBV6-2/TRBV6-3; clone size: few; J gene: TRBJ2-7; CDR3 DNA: TGTGCCAGCAGTTTACGATCGACAGGTAACGAGCAGTACTTC; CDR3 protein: CASSLRSTGNEQYF
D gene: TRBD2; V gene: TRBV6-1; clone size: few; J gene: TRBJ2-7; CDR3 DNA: TGTGCCAGCAGGAAATTAGCGGGGGGGATTCATTACGAGCAGTACTTC; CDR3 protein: CASRKLAGGIHYEQYF
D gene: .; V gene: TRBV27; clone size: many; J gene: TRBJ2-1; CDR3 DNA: TGTGCCAGCAGTTTCTACGGAGGCCTTGAGAACAATGAGCAGTTCTTC; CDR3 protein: CASSFYGGLENNEQFF
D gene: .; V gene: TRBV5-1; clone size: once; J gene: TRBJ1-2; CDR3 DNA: TGCGCCAGCACCCCCTCGGGAGGGAACTATGGCTACACCTTC; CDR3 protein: CASTPSGGNYGYTF
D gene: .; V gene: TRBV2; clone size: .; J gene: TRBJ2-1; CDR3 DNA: TGTGCCAGCAGTGAACGGCGGGGTCCCTACAATGAGCAGTTCTTC; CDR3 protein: CASSERRGPYNEQFF
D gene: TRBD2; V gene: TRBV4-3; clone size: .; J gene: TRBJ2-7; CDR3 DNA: TGCGCCAGCAGCCCGGACGTTAGCGGGCAGCAGTACTTC; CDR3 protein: CASSPDVSGQQYF
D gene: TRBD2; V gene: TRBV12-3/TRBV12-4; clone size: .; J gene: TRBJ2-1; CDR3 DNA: TGTGCCAGCAGCGGGGGGATTTACAATGAGCAGTTCTTC; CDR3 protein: CASSGGIYNEQFF
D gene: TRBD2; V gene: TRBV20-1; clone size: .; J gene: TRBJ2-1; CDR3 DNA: TGCAGTGCTTGGGGGGGGAGCTCCTACAATGAGCAGTTCTTC; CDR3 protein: CSAWGGSSYNEQFF
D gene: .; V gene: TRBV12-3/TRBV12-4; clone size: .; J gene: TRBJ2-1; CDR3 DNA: TGTGCCAGCAGCCGGGGTTGGAATGAGCAGTTCTTC; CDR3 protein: CASSRGWNEQFF
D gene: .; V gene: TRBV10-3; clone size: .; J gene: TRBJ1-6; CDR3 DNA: TGTGCCATCAGTGAGGCCACATTACTCCACTTT; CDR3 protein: CAISEATLLHF
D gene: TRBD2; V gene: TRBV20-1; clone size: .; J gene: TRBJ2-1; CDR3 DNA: TGCAGTGCTGTCCCGGGGGGGGATACCTCCTACAATGAGCAGTTCTTC; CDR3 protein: CSAVPGGDTSYNEQFF
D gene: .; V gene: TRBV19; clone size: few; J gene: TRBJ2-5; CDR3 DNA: TGTGCCAGTAGTATAGAAAAGGGGATGGAGACCCAGTACTTC; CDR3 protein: CASSIEKGMETQYF
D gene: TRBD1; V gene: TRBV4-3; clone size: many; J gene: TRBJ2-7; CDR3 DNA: TGCGCCAGCAGCCAGGACAGGGGGTACGAGCAGTACTTC; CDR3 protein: CASSQDRGYEQYF